This T cell receptor (beta chain) was retrieved from a study of immune evolution from preneoplasia to lung adenocarcinoma. Two lung cancer pathologists independently confirmed each histologic diagnosis. Germline V CDR1 and CDR2: SGHRS, YFSETQ. The CDR3 totals 15 residues. J gave up 3 bases and V 0 bases, and 3 bases lay outside the gene matches. Measured with immunoSEQ multiplex PCR; TCRdb has only the in-frame clones, and not every one. The table lists about 3,000 clones, 80% to 90% of them singletons, with 7.5% to 9% in the top ten. Whole-study results and caveats: Normal lung had highest clonality; later lesions appeared denser, more diverse.

A note on this clone: What it binds is unknown.

The gene calls are TRBV5-1 and TRBJ1-5, with TRBD1 matching over 7 bases. The TCR comes from a person between 55 and 80 years old with lung adenocarcinoma. Sequencing was done on a sample of FFPE adjacent normal lung tissue. The CDR3 DNA sequence: TGCGCCAGCAGCTTGGGCACAGGGGTCAATCAGCCCCAGCATTTT. Protein product: CASSLGTGVNQPQHF.